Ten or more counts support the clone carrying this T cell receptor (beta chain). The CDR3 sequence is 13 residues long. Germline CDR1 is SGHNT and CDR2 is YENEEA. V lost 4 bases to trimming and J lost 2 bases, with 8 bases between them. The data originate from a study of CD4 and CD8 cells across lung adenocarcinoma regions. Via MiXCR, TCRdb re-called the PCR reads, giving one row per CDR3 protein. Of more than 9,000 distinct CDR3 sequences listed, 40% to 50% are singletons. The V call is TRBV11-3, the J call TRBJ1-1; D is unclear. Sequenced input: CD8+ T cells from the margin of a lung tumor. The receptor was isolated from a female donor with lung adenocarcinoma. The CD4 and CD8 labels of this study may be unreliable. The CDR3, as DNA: TGTGCCAGCAGCTCACAAAGTAACACTGAAGCTTTCTTT. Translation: CASSSQSNTEAFF.